This T cell receptor (beta chain) derives from a study of shared clonotypes between healthy human individuals. General study points: Among donors, sharing of clonotypes was expected to be affected by sequencing depth.

As originally analysed: Filtering differed, since immunoSEQ gave only junction sequences and no quality scores. TCRdb's copy holds only in-frame clones and misses some; the assay was immunoSEQ multiplex PCR. V, J and clone size are those of that table, while D and trimming were read from the DNA. The table lists 2 million or so clones, about 95% of them singletons. The CDR3 is made up of 15 amino acids. Per the germline V gene, CDR1 is SGHKS and CDR2 is YYEKEE (reference sequence). Trimming shortened V by 0 bases and J by 5 bases, and 14 bases separated the two germline ends. Concerning this clone itself: Its matching antigen is unknown.

Naive CD8 cells comprised CD45RO-negative, CCR7-positively selected cells, excluding terminally differentiated effector memory CD45RA+ cells. Sequencing was done on a sample of naive CD8+ T cells sorted from blood. This sequence originates from a man younger than 35 in good health. This chain links TRBV5-5 with TRBJ1-2; tentative D call: TRBD1 (6 bases). The CDR3 loop reads CASSLATGQGYGYTF. In DNA, the CDR3 is TGTGCCAGCAGCTTGGCTACAGGGCAAGGATATGGCTACACCTTC.